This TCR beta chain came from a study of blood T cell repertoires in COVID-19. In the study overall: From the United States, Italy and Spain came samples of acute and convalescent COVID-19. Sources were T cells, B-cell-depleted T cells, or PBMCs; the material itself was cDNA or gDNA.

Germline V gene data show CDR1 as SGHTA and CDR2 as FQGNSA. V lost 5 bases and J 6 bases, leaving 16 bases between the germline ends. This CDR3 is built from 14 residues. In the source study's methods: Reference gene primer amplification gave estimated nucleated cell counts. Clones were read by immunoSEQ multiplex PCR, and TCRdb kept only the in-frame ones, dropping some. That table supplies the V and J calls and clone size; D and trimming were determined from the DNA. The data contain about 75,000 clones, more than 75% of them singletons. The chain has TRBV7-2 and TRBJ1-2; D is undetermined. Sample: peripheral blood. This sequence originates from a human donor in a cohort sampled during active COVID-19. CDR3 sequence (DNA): TGTGCCAGCAGCCGCCCCGGGATGGCGGATGGCTACACCTTC. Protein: CASSRPGMADGYTF. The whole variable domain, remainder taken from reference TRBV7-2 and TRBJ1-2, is GAGVSQSPSNKVTEKGKDVELRCDPISGHTALYWYRQSLGQGLEFLIYFQGNSAPDKSGLPSDRFSAERTGGSVSTLTIQRTQQEDSAVYLCASSRPGMADGYTFGSGTRLTVV.